The next 22 T cell receptor beta chains were all read from a single sample in a study of T cell clones after liver transplantation. Assay used: immunoSEQ multiplex PCR; TCRdb lists only in-frame clones, some missing. The sample has about 85,000 clones, 82% seen once; the top ten hold around 0.5%. The sequenced sample was CD4+ T cells from blood, obtained 45 to 46 months after liver transplant. These receptors came from a human patient who received a liver transplant. The T cells may come from the graft donor.

This clone has a handful of counts. The CDR3 carries no conserved terminal phenylalanine or tryptophan, so it likely arises from a read error. The DNA is omitted, as the CDR3 cannot be located on it reliably, and the CDR3 follows TCRdb's listing. V gene TRBV6-1 combines with J gene TRBJ2-7; TRBD2, the D gene given by the table, was not confirmed from the DNA. A total of 12 residues make up the CDR3, ends included. CDR1 is MNHNS and CDR2 is SASEGT in the germline V gene. The CDR3 loop is CATKLRDSRSPD.

This chain uses TRBV11-2 with TRBJ2-5, with 8 bases matching TRBD2. The junction had 14 bases not matched to a gene; V was cut back by 2 bases and J by 9 bases. There are 16 residues in the CDR3. Per germline, CDR1 SGHAT and CDR2 FQNNGV. CDR3 loop: CASSLTGTREARAQYF. DNA for the CDR3: TGTGCCAGCAGCTTAACCGGGACTAGAGAAGCTCGGGCCCAGTACTTC.

The chain uses TRBV7-2 and TRBJ1-1, with D perhaps matching TRBD1 (5 bases). Germline V lookup: CDR1 SGHTA, CDR2 FQGNSA. This CDR3 has 13 residues. V was shortened by 10 bases and J by 0 bases, with 12 bases between the two germline ends. The DNA for the CDR3 is TGTGCCACCACGGGGCAGATGAACACTGAAGCTTTCTTT. Translation: CATTGQMNTEAFF.

This sequence joins TRBV21-1 and TRBJ1-4; the table assigns TRBD1, which was not confirmed against the DNA. TRBV21-1 is assigned pseudogene status. This CDR3 has 17 residues. The CDR3 protein is CASSKGGETGLREKLFF. The CDR3 nucleotides read TGTGCCAGCAGCAAAGGGGGTGAGACAGGGCTTCGCGAAAAACTGTTTTTT.

V usage is TRBV28 and J usage is TRBJ2-7, with TRBD2 matching 11 bases. V was clipped by 8 bases and J by 0 bases; unmatched bases: 3. The CDR3 extends over 14 amino acids. Germline V lookup: CDR1 MDHEN, CDR2 SYDVKM. The CDR3 loop reads CASGGLADSYEQYF. CDR3 DNA: TGTGCCAGCGGGGGACTAGCGGACTCCTACGAGCAGTACTTC.

With regard to this clone: The junction does not match germline at one end; this may be a read error. The rearrangement links TRBV10-3 to TRBJ1-2; D not certain. The CDR3 contains 13 residues. Germline V gene lookup returns CDR1 ENHRY and CDR2 SYGVKD. The CDR3 reads CASSERGGYGYTF. The CDR3 DNA reads as TGTGCCAGCAGTGAACGAGGTGGTTATGGCTACACCTTC.

The chain carries TRBV19 and TRBJ2-7; 7 nucleotides align to TRBD2. The germline V gene encodes CDR1 LNHDA and CDR2 SQIVND (reference sequence). This CDR3 region has 13 residues. Trimming removed 6 bases from V and 4 bases from J; junction bases left unmatched: 6. The CDR3 sequence is CASRRTRTYEQYF. In DNA form, the CDR3 reads TGTGCCAGTAGACGGACTAGGACTTACGAGCAGTACTTC.

This sequence joins TRBV11-2 and TRBJ2-3; tentatively, D is TRBD1 (6 bases). The CDR3 consists of 15 residues. The V gene's germline CDR1 is SGHAT and CDR2 FQNNGV. V lost 1 base, J lost 2 bases, and 10 bases lay in between. The CDR3 DNA reads as TGTGCCAGCAGCTTAGTGGACAGAGCCACAGATACGCAGTATTTT. It yields the protein CASSLVDRATDTQYF.

The chain joins TRBV7-2 to TRBJ1-1, with D perhaps matching TRBD1 (5 bases). Germline assignment: CDR1 SGHTA and CDR2 FQGNSA. The CDR3 spans 13 residues. V was clipped by 3 bases and J by 2 bases, with 7 bases between them. Written as DNA, the CDR3 is TGTGCCAGCAGCTTTGGGGCTAACACTGAAGCTTTCTTT. Translating it yields CASSFGANTEAFF.

In its sample, this clone is medium-sized. V usage is TRBV6-5 and J usage is TRBJ2-3; D gene unclear. Trimming took 4 bases from V and 6 from J, leaving 11 bases between them. The germline V gene encodes CDR1 MNHEY and CDR2 SVGAGI. The CDR3 runs to 13 residues. Here the CDR3 reads CASSSGFRDTQYF. CDR3 nucleotides: TGTGCCAGCAGTTCGGGTTTTCGGGATACGCAGTATTTT.

CDR3 DNA: TGTGCCAGCAACAGGGGTACGAACACTGAAGCTTTCTTT. Translation: CASNRGTNTEAFF. The chain uses TRBV5-6 and TRBJ1-1; TRBD1 aligns across 7 bases. CDR1 is SGHDT and CDR2 is YYEEEE in the germline V gene. This CDR3 is 13 amino acids long. The V segment lost 6 bases and the J segment 1 base; nucleotides outside the gene matches: 3.

The rearrangement uses TRBV5-5 and TRBJ2-7, with 7 bases identical to TRBD1. The junction had 2 bases not matched to a gene; V was cut back by 4 bases and J by 1 base. The CDR3 extends over 13 amino acids. Germline V gene lookup returns CDR1 SGHKS and CDR2 YYEKEE (reference sequence). The CDR3 nucleotides read TGTGCCAGCAGCGGGGACAGTTCCTACGAGCAGTACTTC. This gives the protein CASSGDSSYEQYF.

The gene calls are TRBV28 and TRBJ1-5, with a weak D call TRBD1 (6 bases). The CDR3 contains 16 residues. The V gene's germline CDR1 is MDHEN and CDR2 SYDVKM. The germline V and J ends were trimmed by 4 bases and 6 bases, with 19 bases remaining between them. The CDR3 sequence: CASSSPDRRGGQPQHF. The CDR3 nucleotides read TGTGCCAGCAGTTCCCCGGACCGAAGAGGGGGTCAGCCCCAGCATTTT.

V usage is TRBV2 and J usage is TRBJ2-1; the match to TRBD2 covers 9 bases. With V trimmed by 5 bases and J by 1 base, 6 bases remained unmatched. The CDR3 loop spans 16 amino acids. Germline V lookup: CDR1 SNHLY, CDR2 FYNNEI. The CDR3 loop reads CASSKSGLASYNEQFF. Written as DNA, the CDR3 is TGTGCCAGCAGTAAATCGGGACTAGCATCCTACAATGAGCAGTTCTTC.

The J gene is TRBJ1-1, the V gene TRBV5-5; the D gene is possibly TRBD1 (5 bases). The CDR3 spans 14 residues. Trimming took 1 base from V and 3 from J, leaving 10 bases between them. Germline CDR1 and CDR2: SGHKS and YYEKEE (reference sequence). The CDR3: CASSLFRGYTEAFF. The CDR3 region has the DNA TGTGCCAGCAGCTTGTTTCGGGGCTACACTGAAGCTTTCTTT.

The chain uses TRBV2 and TRBJ2-5; 8 bases map to TRBD1. Germline CDR1 is SNHLY and CDR2 is FYNNEI. The ends lost 5 bases at V and 3 bases at J; junction bases unmatched: 2. This CDR3 is 13 amino acids long. CDR3 in amino acids: CASSWGQEETQYF. The DNA for the CDR3 is TGTGCCAGCAGTTGGGGACAGGAAGAGACCCAGTACTTC.

The chain couples TRBV11-3 to TRBJ2-5; D might be TRBD1 or TRBD2, each matching 5 bases. The CDR3 is 14 residues long. Germline V gene data show CDR1 as SGHNT and CDR2 as YENEEA. V was clipped by 1 base and J by 4 bases, with 10 bases between them. The CDR3 region is CASSLAVRGETQYF. For the CDR3, the DNA is TGTGCCAGCAGCTTAGCGGTGAGGGGAGAGACCCAGTACTTC.

The V call is TRBV6-6, the J call TRBJ1-2; weak D call: TRBD1 (5 bases). Between the trimmed V and J ends, which lost 3 bases and 1 base, there was a span of 12 bases. The CDR3 length is 15 residues. Germline lookup yields CDR1 MNHNY and CDR2 SVGAGI (reference sequence). The CDR3 sequence: CASSYTGRGNYGYTF. In DNA, the CDR3 is TGTGCCAGCAGTTATACCGGGAGGGGTAACTATGGCTACACCTTC.

The chain combines TRBV5-4 with TRBJ2-7, with D maybe TRBD1 (6 bases). Trimming took 3 bases from V and 3 from J, leaving 10 bases between them. CDR1 and CDR2 (germline): SGHNT, YYREEE (reference sequence). The CDR3 is made up of 13 amino acids. CDR3 in amino acids: CASSSQGRYEQYF. The CDR3 DNA sequence: TGTGCCAGCAGCTCACAGGGCCGCTACGAGCAGTACTTC.

The chain employs TRBV30 and TRBJ2-7; 13 bases agree with TRBD2. V gave up 2 bases and J gave up 0 bases; unmatched junction bases: 13. The CDR3 is 19 residues long. Germline CDR1 and CDR2: GTSNPN and SVGIG (reference sequence). This CDR3 is CAWSLQGGLAGPNSYEQYF. Written as DNA, the CDR3 is TGTGCCTGGAGTCTCCAGGGGGGACTAGCGGGGCCGAACTCCTACGAGCAGTACTTC.

This sequence joins TRBV2 and TRBJ1-5, with D perhaps TRBD1 (6 bases). The CDR3 has 14 residues. With 5 bases removed from V and 5 bases from J, the gap between germline ends came to 13 bases. From germline, CDR1 is SNHLY and CDR2 FYNNEI. This CDR3 reads CASSLQGNDQPQHF. In DNA form, the CDR3 reads TGTGCCAGCAGTCTACAGGGAAATGATCAGCCCCAGCATTTT.

This clone was found once. V usage is TRBV28 and J usage is TRBJ2-1, with 7 bases lining up with TRBD2. The CDR3 totals 16 residues. Germline V CDR1 and CDR2: MDHEN, SYDVKM. The ends lost 4 bases at V and 4 bases at J; junction bases unmatched: 10. The CDR3 nucleotides are TGTGCCAGCAGTTCACGCGGACTAGTGGGATACAATGAGCAGTTCTTC. It codes for CASSSRGLVGYNEQFF.